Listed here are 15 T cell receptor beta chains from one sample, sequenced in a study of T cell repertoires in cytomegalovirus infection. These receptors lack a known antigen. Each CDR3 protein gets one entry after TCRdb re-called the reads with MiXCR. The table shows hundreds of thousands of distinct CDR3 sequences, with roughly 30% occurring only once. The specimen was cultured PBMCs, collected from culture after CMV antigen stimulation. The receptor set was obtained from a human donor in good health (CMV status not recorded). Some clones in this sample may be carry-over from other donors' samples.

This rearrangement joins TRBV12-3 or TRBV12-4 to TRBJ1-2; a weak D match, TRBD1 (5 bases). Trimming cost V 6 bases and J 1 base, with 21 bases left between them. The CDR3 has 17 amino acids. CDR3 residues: CASSPWDVGAINYGYTF. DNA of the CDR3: TGTGCCAGCAGCCCTTGGGACGTAGGGGCTATTAACTATGGCTACACCTTC.

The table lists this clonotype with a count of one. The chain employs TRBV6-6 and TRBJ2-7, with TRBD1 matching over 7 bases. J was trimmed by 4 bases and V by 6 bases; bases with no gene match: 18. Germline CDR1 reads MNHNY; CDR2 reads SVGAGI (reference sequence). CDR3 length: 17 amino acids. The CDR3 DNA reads TGTGCCAGCAGCTTTAGGACAGGAAGGCGGGCGGAGTACGAGCAGTACTTC. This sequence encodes CASSFRTGRRAEYEQYF.

The DNA of the CDR3 is TGTGCCAGCAGTCGTCAGAGCGGGGCCGGAGATACGCAGTATTTT. Translating it yields CASSRQSGAGDTQYF. The chain has TRBV7-2 and TRBJ2-3; the match to TRBD2 covers 7 bases. With V trimmed by 6 bases and J by 5 bases, 11 bases remained unmatched. This CDR3 spans 15 amino acids. From germline, CDR1 is SGHTA and CDR2 FQGNSA. The variable domain in full, with the rest retrieved from reference TRBV7-2 and TRBJ2-3, is GAGVSQSPSNKVTEKGKDVELRCDPISGHTALYWYRQSLGQGLEFLIYFQGNSAPDKSGLPSDRFSAERTGGSVSTLTIQRTQQEDSAVYLCASSRQSGAGDTQYFGPGTRLTVL.

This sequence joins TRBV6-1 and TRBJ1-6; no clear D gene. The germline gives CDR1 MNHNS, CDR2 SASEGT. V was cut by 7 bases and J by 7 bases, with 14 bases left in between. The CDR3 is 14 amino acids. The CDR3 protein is CASTQILGNSPLHF. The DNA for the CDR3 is TGTGCCAGCACCCAAATATTGGGCAATTCACCCCTCCACTTT.

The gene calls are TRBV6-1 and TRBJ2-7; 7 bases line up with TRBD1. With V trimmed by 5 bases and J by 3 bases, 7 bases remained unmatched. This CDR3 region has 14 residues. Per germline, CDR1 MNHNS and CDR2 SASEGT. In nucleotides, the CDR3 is TGTGCCAGCAGTAGTGAGACAGGGCACTACGAGCAGTACTTC. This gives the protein CASSSETGHYEQYF.

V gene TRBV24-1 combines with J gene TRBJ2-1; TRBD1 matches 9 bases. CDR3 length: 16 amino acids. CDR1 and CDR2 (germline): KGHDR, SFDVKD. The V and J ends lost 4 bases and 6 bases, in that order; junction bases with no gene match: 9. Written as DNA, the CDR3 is TGTGCCACCAGTGACCCCGACAGGGGGGTTGGCAATGAGCAGTTCTTC. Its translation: CATSDPDRGVGNEQFF.

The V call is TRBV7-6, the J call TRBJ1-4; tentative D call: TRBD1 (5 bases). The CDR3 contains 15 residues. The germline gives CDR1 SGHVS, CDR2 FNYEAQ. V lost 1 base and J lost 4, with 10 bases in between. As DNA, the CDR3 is TGTGCCAGCAGCTTAGGTGACAGAGATAATGAAAAACTGTTTTTT. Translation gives CASSLGDRDNEKLFF.

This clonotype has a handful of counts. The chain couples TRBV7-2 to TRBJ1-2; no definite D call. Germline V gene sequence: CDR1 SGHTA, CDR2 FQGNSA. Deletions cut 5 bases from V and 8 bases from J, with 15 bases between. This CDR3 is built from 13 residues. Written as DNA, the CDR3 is TGTGCCAGCAGCCAGGAGGAAGGTGGGGGCTACACCTTC. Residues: CASSQEEGGGYTF. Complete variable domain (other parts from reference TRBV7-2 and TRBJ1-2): GAGVSQSPSNKVTEKGKDVELRCDPISGHTALYWYRQSLGQGLEFLIYFQGNSAPDKSGLPSDRFSAERTGGSVSTLTIQRTQQEDSAVYLCASSQEEGGGYTFGSGTRLTVV.

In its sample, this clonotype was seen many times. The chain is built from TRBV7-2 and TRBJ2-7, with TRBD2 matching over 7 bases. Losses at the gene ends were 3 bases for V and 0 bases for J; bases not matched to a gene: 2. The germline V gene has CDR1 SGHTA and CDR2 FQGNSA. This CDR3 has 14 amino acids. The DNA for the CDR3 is TGTGCCAGCAGCTTTCAGCGGGACTCCTACGAGCAGTACTTC. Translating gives CASSFQRDSYEQYF.

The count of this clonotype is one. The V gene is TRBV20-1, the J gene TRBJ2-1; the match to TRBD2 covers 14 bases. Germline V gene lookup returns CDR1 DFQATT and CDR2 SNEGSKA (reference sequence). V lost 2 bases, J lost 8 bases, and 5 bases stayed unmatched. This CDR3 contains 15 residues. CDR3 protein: CSARKTSGGADEQFF. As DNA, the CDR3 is TGCAGTGCTAGAAAGACTAGCGGGGGGGCGGATGAGCAGTTCTTC.

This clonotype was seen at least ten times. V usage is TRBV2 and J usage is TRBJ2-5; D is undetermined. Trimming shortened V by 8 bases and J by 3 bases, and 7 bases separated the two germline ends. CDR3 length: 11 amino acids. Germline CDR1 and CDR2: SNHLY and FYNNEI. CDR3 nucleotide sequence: TGTGCCAGCTCGGGTGAAGAGACCCAGTACTTC. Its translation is CASSGEETQYF. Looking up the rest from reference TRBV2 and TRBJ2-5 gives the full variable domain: EPEVTQTPSHQVTQMGQEVILRCVPISNHLYFYWYRQILGQKVEFLVSFYNNEISEKSEIFDDQFSVERPDGSNFTLKIRSTKLEDSAMYFCASSGEETQYFGPGTRLLVL.

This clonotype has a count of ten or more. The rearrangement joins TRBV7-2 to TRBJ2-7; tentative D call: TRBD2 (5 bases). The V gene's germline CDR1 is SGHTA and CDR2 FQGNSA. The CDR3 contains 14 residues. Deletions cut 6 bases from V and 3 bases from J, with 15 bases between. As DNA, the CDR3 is TGTGCCAGCAGTCCCACCTTACTAGGCTACGAGCAGTACTTC. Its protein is CASSPTLLGYEQYF. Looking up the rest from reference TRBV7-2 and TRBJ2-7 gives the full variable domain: GAGVSQSPSNKVTEKGKDVELRCDPISGHTALYWYRQSLGQGLEFLIYFQGNSAPDKSGLPSDRFSAERTGGSVSTLTIQRTQQEDSAVYLCASSPTLLGYEQYFGPGTRLTVT.

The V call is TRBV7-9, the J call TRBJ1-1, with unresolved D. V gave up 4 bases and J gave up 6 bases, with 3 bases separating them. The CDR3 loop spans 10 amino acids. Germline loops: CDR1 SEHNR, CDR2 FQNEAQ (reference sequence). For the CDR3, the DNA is TGTGCCAGCAGCTCTGCTGAAGCTTTCTTT. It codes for CASSSAEAFF.

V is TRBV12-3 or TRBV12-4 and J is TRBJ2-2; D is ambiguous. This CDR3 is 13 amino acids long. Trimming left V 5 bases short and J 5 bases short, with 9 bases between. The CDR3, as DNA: TGTGCCAGCAGTGCAGACTTTACCGGGGAGCTGTTTTTT. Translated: CASSADFTGELFF.

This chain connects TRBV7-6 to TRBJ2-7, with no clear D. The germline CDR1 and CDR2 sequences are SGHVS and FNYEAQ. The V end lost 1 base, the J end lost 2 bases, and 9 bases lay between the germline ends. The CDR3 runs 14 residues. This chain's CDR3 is CASSLDVGPYEQYF. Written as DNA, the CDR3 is TGTGCCAGCAGCTTAGATGTGGGCCCCTACGAGCAGTACTTC.